These 19 T cell receptor beta chains came from one sample sequenced in a study of cytomegalovirus exposure and HLA in healthy donors. The PCR contained 60 Vbeta and 13 Jbeta primers. Method: immunoSEQ multiplex PCR; TCRdb's copy keeps in-frame clones and lacks some. The repertoire holds tens of thousands of clones, about 80% seen once, with 1.4% in the top ten. Specimen: PBMCs. The receptors shown here come from a female donor in good health and CMV-seronegative.

The chain links TRBV19 to TRBJ2-7; 8 bases are a match to TRBD1. From germline, CDR1 is LNHDA and CDR2 SQIVND (reference sequence). V dropped 5 bases and J dropped 4; count of bases not matched to a gene: 10. The CDR3 covers 15 residues. The CDR3 here is CASSSHYRGLYEQYF. The CDR3 nucleotides read TGTGCCAGTAGTTCTCACTACAGGGGGTTGTACGAGCAGTACTTC.

This chain connects TRBV10-2 to TRBJ1-5, with 12 bases that match TRBD1. The junction had 10 bases not matched to a gene; V was cut back by 3 bases and J by 7 bases. The CDR3 totals 17 residues. The germline V gene encodes CDR1 WSHSY and CDR2 SAAADI. The CDR3 loop is CASSDSTGTGGGQPQHF. For the CDR3, the DNA is TGCGCCAGCAGTGATTCTACCGGGACAGGGGGCGGCCAGCCCCAGCATTTT.

The chain employs TRBV27 and TRBJ2-2; 8 bases match TRBD1. Trimming at V came to 2 bases and at J to 4 bases, leaving 3 bases not matched to a gene. The germline CDR1 and CDR2 sequences are MNHEY and SMNVEV (reference sequence). The CDR3 contains 15 residues. The CDR3 reads CASSLGTGSTGELFF. The CDR3 coding sequence is TGTGCCAGCAGTTTAGGGACAGGTTCCACCGGGGAGCTGTTTTTT.

CDR3 DNA sequence: TGTGCCAGCAGCCCGGGACTGCCAGGGGGGACCCAGTACTTC. Its translation: CASSPGLPGGTQYF. The V and J genes are TRBV7-9 and TRBJ2-5, with D perhaps TRBD1 (7 bases). The CDR3 has 14 residues. The V gene's germline CDR1 is SEHNR and CDR2 FQNEAQ (reference sequence). The V and J ends lost 5 bases and 7 bases respectively, with 17 bases between them.

The chain is built from TRBV19 and TRBJ2-3, with 9 bases aligning to TRBD2. Trimming at V came to 1 base and at J to 3 bases, leaving 5 bases not matched to a gene. The CDR3 loop spans 16 amino acids. Germline CDR1 LNHDA, CDR2 SQIVND (reference sequence). The CDR3 spells CASSIGSGGPTDTQYF. The CDR3 nucleotides read TGTGCCAGTAGTATAGGTAGCGGGGGCCCGACAGATACGCAGTATTTT.

The chain uses TRBV4-3 and TRBJ2-2, with TRBD1 matching 8 bases. CDR3 length: 15 amino acids. V gave up 1 base and J gave up 5 bases; unmatched junction bases: 3. Germline assignment: CDR1 LGHNA and CDR2 YSLEER. CDR3: CASSQAGGRTGELFF. As DNA, the CDR3 is TGCGCCAGCAGCCAAGCAGGGGGCAGAACCGGGGAGCTGTTTTTT.

The chain uses TRBV6-1 and TRBJ1-5, with 9 bases that match TRBD1. J lost 5 bases, V lost 4 bases, and 3 bases had no gene match. The CDR3 totals 14 residues. CDR1 and CDR2 (germline): MNHNS, SASEGT. CDR3 in DNA: TGTGCCAGCAGTGGAGGGACAGGGCATCAGCCCCAGCATTTT. It codes for CASSGGTGHQPQHF.

The CDR3 reads CASSQGSGGAFDEQFF. CDR3 in DNA: TGTGCCAGCAGCCAAGGAAGCGGGGGGGCCTTCGATGAGCAGTTCTTC. The genes are TRBV4-2 and TRBJ2-1, with 10 bases identical to TRBD2. The CDR3 runs 16 residues. V trimming: 1 base; J trimming: 8 bases; junction bases outside the gene matches: 8. Germline lookup yields CDR1 LGHNA and CDR2 YNFKEQ.

This chain links TRBV7-9 with TRBJ1-5, with D hard to call. The length of the CDR3 is 13 residues. Germline V lookup: CDR1 SEHNR, CDR2 FQNEAQ (reference sequence). Trimming took off 1 base at V and 5 bases at J, with 6 bases between the two ends. CDR3 DNA sequence: TGTGCCAGCAGCTTAGGCGTAGATCAGCCCCAGCATTTT. Its translation is CASSLGVDQPQHF.

V is TRBV9 and J is TRBJ1-3, with a tentative D call TRBD1 (6 bases). Germline loops: CDR1 SGDLS, CDR2 YYNGEE. The CDR3 consists of 15 residues. V lost 0 bases and J lost 2, with 9 bases in between. The CDR3 DNA reads TGTGCCAGCAGCGTAGCTCCAGGGGCTGGAAACACCATATATTTT. Amino acid sequence: CASSVAPGAGNTIYF.

This clone was seen only a few times. The rearrangement joins TRBV7-9 to TRBJ2-2, with 7 bases lining up with TRBD1. Germline CDR1 SEHNR, CDR2 FQNEAQ (reference sequence). J was trimmed by 4 bases and V by 5 bases; bases with no gene match: 7. The CDR3 has 15 amino acids. The CDR3 DNA is TGTGCCAGCAGCCAAACGGACAGGCGCACCGGGGAGCTGTTTTTT. It translates to CASSQTDRRTGELFF.

The CDR3 loop reads CASMAQENTGELFF. DNA for the CDR3: TGTGCCAGCATGGCCCAGGAGAACACCGGGGAGCTGTTTTTT. This chain links TRBV7-3 with TRBJ2-2, with D unresolved. The V gene's germline CDR1 is SGHTA and CDR2 FQGTGA. The length of the CDR3 is 14 residues. The V end lost 7 bases, the J end lost 1 base, and 10 bases lay between the germline ends.

The CDR3, as DNA: TGTGCCAGCAGCCGACAGCTTGAAGCTTTCTTT. Translated: CASSRQLEAFF. The chain is built from TRBV7-9 and TRBJ1-1, with D possibly being TRBD1 (5 bases). This CDR3 has 11 residues. The germline V and J ends were trimmed by 5 bases and 7 bases, with 8 bases remaining between them. Germline V gives CDR1 SEHNR, CDR2 FQNEAQ (reference sequence).

This clone was detected once. V and J are TRBV21-1 and TRBJ1-2. TRBV21-1 is labeled a pseudogene. The CDR3 loop spans 12 amino acids. CDR3 sequence reads: CASSNSVYGYTF. The CDR3 nucleotides read TGTGCCAGCAGCAATAGTGTTTATGGCTACACCTTC.

The genes are TRBV18 and TRBJ1-6; 7 bases are shared with TRBD1. J was trimmed by 8 bases and V by 5 bases; bases with no gene match: 12. Germline CDR1 is KGHSH and CDR2 is LQKENI. This CDR3 region has 16 residues. CDR3 loop: CASSARGTAAHSPLHF. The CDR3 coding sequence is TGTGCCAGCTCAGCTAGAGGGACAGCAGCCCATTCACCCCTCCACTTT. Drawing the rest from reference TRBV18 and TRBJ1-6, the complete variable domain is NAGVMQNPRHLVRRRGQEARLRCSPMKGHSHVYWYRQLPEEGLKFMVYLQKENIIDESGMPKERFSAEFPKEGPSILRIQQVVRGDSAAYFCASSARGTAAHSPLHFGNGTRLTVT.

This clone has only a few counts. J is TRBJ2-1 and V is TRBV28; TRBD2 might be the D (6 bases). CDR1 is MDHEN, CDR2 SYDVKM, per germline. Trimming removed 2 bases at V and 3 bases at J, with 8 bases between. There are 14 residues in the CDR3. For the CDR3, the DNA is TGTGCCAGCAGTTTAACGGACTACTACAATGAGCAGTTCTTC. Its translation is CASSLTDYYNEQFF.

The genes are TRBV18 and TRBJ1-6; possibly TRBD1 for D (6 bases). CDR3 length: 16 residues. CDR1 and CDR2 from the germline V gene are KGHSH and LQKENI. V lost 2 bases and J 6 bases, leaving 14 bases between the germline ends. The CDR3 nucleotides read TGTGCCAGCTCACCAACTGGGGGGGGCGGTAATTCACCCCTCCACTTT. This translates into CASSPTGGGGNSPLHF.

The V and J genes are TRBV6-4 and TRBJ1-2; TRBD1 aligns across 9 bases. The CDR3 totals 17 residues. The junction had 8 bases not matched to a gene; V was cut back by 3 bases and J by 0 bases. The germline V gene has CDR1 MRHNA and CDR2 SNTAGT. The CDR3 DNA reads as TGTGCCAGCAGTGAAACAGGGGGCGGTGGAGCTAACTATGGCTACACCTTC. Its protein is CASSETGGGGANYGYTF.

The chain links TRBV5-1 to TRBJ2-1, with D uncertain. CDR3 length: 14 amino acids. V was shortened by 0 bases and J by 4 bases, with 8 bases between the two germline ends. Germline CDR1 is SGHRS and CDR2 is YFSETQ. The CDR3 here is CASSLEQSYNEQFF. The CDR3 DNA sequence: TGCGCCAGCAGCTTGGAACAGAGTTACAATGAGCAGTTCTTC.